Following are 18 T cell receptor beta chains from one sample sequenced in a study of T cells in Graves' hyperthyroidism and ophthalmopathy. Authors of the study amplified TCR beta CDR3 regions from RNA transcripts. Primed by the HTBI set, a first-round RT-PCR was run on the TCR CDR3. TCRdb called the multiplex PCR reads again in MiXCR, with one record for every CDR3 protein. Found here are 500,000 to 800,000 distinct CDR3 sequences, about 45% of them singletons; the top ten hold less than 9%. Material: peripheral blood or thyroid tissue (not recorded which). These receptors were collected from an adult man with Graves' disease, either hyperthyroidism or ophthalmopathy (not recorded which).

The CDR3 sequence: CAISESSPGSPLHF. The CDR3 DNA follows: TGTGCCATCAGTGAGAGCAGCCCCGGCTCACCCCTCCACTTT. This chain joins TRBV10-3 and TRBJ1-6; no definite D call. The CDR3 is 14 amino acids. Germline loops: CDR1 ENHRY, CDR2 SYGVKD. V lost 2 bases and J 10 bases, leaving 12 bases between the germline ends.

This clonotype was seen only a few times. The CDR3 here is CASSQGTFEKLFF. As DNA, the CDR3 is TGTGCCAGCAGCCAGGGGACATTTGAAAAACTGTTTTTT. This chain joins TRBV11-2 and TRBJ1-4; perhaps TRBD1 as D (6 bases). V gave up 5 bases and J gave up 7 bases, with 11 bases separating them. The CDR3 covers 13 residues. Per the germline V gene, CDR1 is SGHAT and CDR2 is FQNNGV.

This clonotype was seen a handful of times. The genes are TRBV2 and TRBJ2-7, with 9 bases lining up with TRBD1. Germline CDR1 SNHLY, CDR2 FYNNEI. This CDR3 is 14 amino acids long. V shed 5 bases, J shed 5 bases, and the junction held 7 bases outside the gene matches. The CDR3 loop reads CASSHGTGINEQYF. CDR3 coding DNA: TGTGCCAGCAGTCACGGGACAGGGATCAACGAGCAGTACTTC.

V usage is TRBV7-3 and J usage is TRBJ2-7, with 7 bases aligning to TRBD2. Germline V gene lookup returns CDR1 SGHTA and CDR2 FQGTGA. With 2 bases clipped from V and 12 bases from J, the junction kept 7 bases outside the gene matches. The CDR3 length is 12 residues. The CDR3, as DNA: TGTGCCAGCAGCTTAGGCGGGGGAGTGCCGTACTTC. Translated: CASSLGGGVPYF.

In this sample, this clonotype turned up many times. The chain employs TRBV5-1 and TRBJ2-5; TRBD1 might be the D (5 bases). V was shortened by 1 base and J by 6 bases, with 16 bases between the two germline ends. Per germline, CDR1 SGHRS and CDR2 YFSETQ. The CDR3 consists of 15 residues. This chain's CDR3 is CASSLNGADEQTQYF. The CDR3 region has the DNA TGCGCCAGCAGCTTGAATGGGGCCGATGAACAGACCCAGTACTTC.

Concerning this clonotype itself: Just one base apart from a much larger clone, this may be a read error. This rearrangement joins TRBV12-3 or TRBV12-4 to TRBJ2-7; no clear D gene. V shed 5 bases and J shed 13 bases, with 18 bases lying between them. CDR3 length: 12 amino acids. The CDR3 is CASSEESVLGYF. The CDR3 nucleotides are TGTGCCAGCAGTGAAGAGAGCGTACTGGGCTACTTC.

This chain connects TRBV29-1 to TRBJ1-4; D not certain. The CDR3 runs to 13 residues. Germline V gives CDR1 SQVTM, CDR2 ANQGSEA. CDR3 loop: CSEEPGDGEKLFF. Written as DNA, the CDR3 is TGCAGTGAAGAACCTGGGGATGGAGAAAAACTGTTTTTT.

This clonotype turned up a few times. This chain connects TRBV20-1 to TRBJ1-1; D remains ambiguous. The CDR3 spans 12 residues. The ends were cut back, 0 bases at V and 5 bases at J, with 7 bases in the middle. The germline gives CDR1 DFQATT, CDR2 SNEGSKA (reference sequence). Here the CDR3 reads CSARDRRTEAFF. CDR3 in DNA: TGCAGTGCTAGAGATCGTCGAACTGAAGCTTTCTTT.

This rearrangement joins TRBV10-3 to TRBJ1-2; 7 positions match TRBD1. The CDR3 is made up of 14 amino acids. V lost 10 bases to trimming and J lost 6 bases; unmatched junction nucleotides: 14. The germline V gene encodes CDR1 ENHRY and CDR2 SYGVKD. The CDR3, as DNA: TGTGCCACCGTACAGGGGCTCCGTGTCCATGGCTACACCTTC. This codes for CATVQGLRVHGYTF.

This chain links TRBV9 with TRBJ1-5, with TRBD1 as a possible D gene (6 bases). Germline loops: CDR1 SGDLS, CDR2 YYNGEE. V was trimmed by 4 bases and J by 0 bases, leaving 26 bases between them. CDR3 length: 20 amino acids. Here the CDR3 reads CASSFSGAPAHLNSNQPQHF. The DNA for the CDR3 is TGTGCCAGCAGCTTTTCAGGGGCACCCGCGCACCTAAATAGCAATCAGCCCCAGCATTTT. Filled out from reference TRBV9 and TRBJ1-5, the complete variable domain reads DSGVTQTPKHLITATGQRVTLRCSPRSGDLSVYWYQQSLDQGLQFLIQYYNGEERAKGNILERFSAQQFPDLHSELNLSSLELGDSALYFCASSFSGAPAHLNSNQPQHFGDGTRLSIL.

The rearrangement uses TRBV11-2 and TRBJ1-5, with 9 bases fitting TRBD1. From germline, CDR1 is SGHAT and CDR2 FQNNGV. The CDR3 spans 16 residues. V lost 0 bases, J lost 3 bases, and 3 bases stayed unmatched. In DNA, the CDR3 is TGTGCCAGCAGCTTAGAGAGGACAGGGGTCAATCAGCCCCAGCATTTT. Translation gives CASSLERTGVNQPQHF.

This clonotype was counted only a few times. CDR3: CASSVYGDLTEAFF. The CDR3 DNA follows: TGTGCCAGCAGCGTATATGGGGACCTCACTGAAGCTTTCTTT. The genes are TRBV9 and TRBJ1-1; TRBD1 might be the D (5 bases). The V end lost 1 base, the J end lost 4 bases, and 11 bases lay between the germline ends. Per the germline V gene, CDR1 is SGDLS and CDR2 is YYNGEE. This CDR3 has 14 residues.

The rearrangement links TRBV7-9 to TRBJ2-5; TRBD2 matches 8 bases. This CDR3 contains 16 residues. J gave up 5 bases and V 4 bases, and 12 bases lay outside the gene matches. The germline V gene encodes CDR1 SEHNR and CDR2 FQNEAQ (reference sequence). The CDR3 DNA follows: TGTGCCAGCAGCTCTTCTCCGGGACTAGGTATCGAGACCCAGTACTTC. Translation: CASSSSPGLGIETQYF.

The genes are TRBV11-2 and TRBJ1-1; D is ambiguous. The V end lost 1 base, the J end lost 1 base, and 16 bases lay between the germline ends. Germline CDR1 is SGHAT and CDR2 is FQNNGV. The CDR3 extends over 17 amino acids. The chain's CDR3 is CASSLAGSSSQNTEAFF. DNA for the CDR3: TGTGCCAGCAGCTTAGCGGGGTCCTCTTCTCAGAACACTGAAGCTTTCTTT. Supplemented by reference TRBV11-2 and TRBJ1-1, the full variable domain reads EAGVAQSPRYKIIEKRQSVAFWCNPISGHATLYWYQQILGQGPKLLIQFQNNGVVDDSQLPKDRFSAERLKGVDSTLKIQPAKLEDSAVYLCASSLAGSSSQNTEAFFGQGTRLTVV.

The chain has TRBV6-1 and TRBJ1-5, with a tentative D call TRBD1 (6 bases). The V end was cut by 6 bases, the J end by 4 bases, with 16 bases between. Germline CDR1 MNHNS, CDR2 SASEGT. The CDR3 length is 15 residues. The chain's CDR3 is CASRNTAGVNQPQHF. CDR3 coding DNA: TGTGCCAGCAGGAACACGGCAGGGGTTAATCAGCCCCAGCATTTT.

This clonotype was observed at least ten times. The gene calls are TRBV12-3 or TRBV12-4 and TRBJ2-5; D gene uncertain. The CDR3 length is 13 residues. The V and J ends lost 6 bases and 2 bases respectively, with 10 bases between them. CDR3 residues: CASSRTVQETQYF. The CDR3 DNA is TGTGCCAGCAGCCGTACAGTACAAGAGACCCAGTACTTC.

J is TRBJ1-5 and V is TRBV6-1, with D possibly TRBD1 on 6 matching bases. The length of the CDR3 is 16 residues. Germline CDR1 MNHNS, CDR2 SASEGT. Deletions cut 1 base from V and 5 bases from J, with 15 bases between. CDR3 protein: CASSEGWAGVDQPQHF. The DNA for the CDR3 is TGTGCCAGCAGTGAAGGTTGGGCAGGGGTAGATCAGCCCCAGCATTTT.

This clonotype occurred a few times. The CDR3 coding sequence is TGTGCCAGCAGTTTAGGGGACCCCTCTGGAAACACCATATATTTT. Translation: CASSLGDPSGNTIYF. V is TRBV2 and J is TRBJ1-3; maybe TRBD1 (5 bases). The CDR3 has 15 amino acids. The V gene lost 5 bases and the J gene lost 0 bases, with 11 bases spanning the gap. Per germline, CDR1 SNHLY and CDR2 FYNNEI.